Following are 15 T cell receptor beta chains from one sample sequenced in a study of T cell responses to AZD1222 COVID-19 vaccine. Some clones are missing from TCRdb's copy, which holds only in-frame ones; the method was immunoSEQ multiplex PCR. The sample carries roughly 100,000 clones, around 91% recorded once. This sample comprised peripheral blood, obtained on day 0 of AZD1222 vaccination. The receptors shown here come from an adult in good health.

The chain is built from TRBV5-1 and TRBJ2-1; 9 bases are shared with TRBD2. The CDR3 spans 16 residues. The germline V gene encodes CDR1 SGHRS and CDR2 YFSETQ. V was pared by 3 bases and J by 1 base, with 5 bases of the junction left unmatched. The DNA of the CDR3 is TGCGCCAGCAGCTCCTTTACTAGCGGGTCCTACAATGAGCAGTTCTTC. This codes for CASSSFTSGSYNEQFF.

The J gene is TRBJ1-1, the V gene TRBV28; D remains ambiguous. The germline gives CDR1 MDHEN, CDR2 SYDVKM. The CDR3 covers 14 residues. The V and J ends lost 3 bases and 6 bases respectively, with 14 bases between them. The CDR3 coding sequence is TGTGCCAGCAGTTTCAAATTGACGTCGGCTGAAGCTTTCTTT. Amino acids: CASSFKLTSAEAFF.

The CDR3 DNA sequence: TGTGCCAGCAGCTTAAGTCCCTCCGGCGATGGCTACACCTTC. This encodes CASSLSPSGDGYTF. V is TRBV11-2 and J is TRBJ1-2; no clear D gene. V was pared by 2 bases and J by 6 bases, with 13 bases between. Germline V CDR1 and CDR2: SGHAT, FQNNGV. The CDR3 runs to 14 residues.

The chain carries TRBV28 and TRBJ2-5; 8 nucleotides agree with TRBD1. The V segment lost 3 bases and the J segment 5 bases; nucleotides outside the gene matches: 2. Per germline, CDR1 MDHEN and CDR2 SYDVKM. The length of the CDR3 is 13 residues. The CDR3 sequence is CASSFRGHETQYF. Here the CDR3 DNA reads TGTGCCAGCAGTTTCAGGGGGCACGAGACCCAGTACTTC.

In DNA form, the CDR3 reads TGTGCCAGAAGCGGTAATCGTTGGACAGACCTTAACACTGAAGCTTTCTTT. Amino acid sequence: CARSGNRWTDLNTEAFF. The chain employs TRBV5-3 and TRBJ1-1; TRBD1 might be the D (6 bases). TRBV5-3 is given ORF status, its function remaining uncertain. The V gene lost 4 bases and the J gene lost 2 bases, with 21 bases spanning the gap. CDR3 length: 17 residues.

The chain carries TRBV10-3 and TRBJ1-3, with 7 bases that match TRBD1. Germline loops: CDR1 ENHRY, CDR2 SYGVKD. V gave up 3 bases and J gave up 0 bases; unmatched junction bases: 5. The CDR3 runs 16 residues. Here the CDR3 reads CAISDWRDSSGNTIYF. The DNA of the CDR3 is TGTGCCATCAGTGATTGGCGGGACAGCTCTGGAAACACCATATATTTT.

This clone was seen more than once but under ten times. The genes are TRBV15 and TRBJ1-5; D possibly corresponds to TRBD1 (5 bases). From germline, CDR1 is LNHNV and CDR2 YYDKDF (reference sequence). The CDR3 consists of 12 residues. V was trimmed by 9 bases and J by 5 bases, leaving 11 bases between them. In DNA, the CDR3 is TGTGCCACTTCATTGGGGGATCAGCCCCAGCATTTT. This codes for CATSLGDQPQHF.

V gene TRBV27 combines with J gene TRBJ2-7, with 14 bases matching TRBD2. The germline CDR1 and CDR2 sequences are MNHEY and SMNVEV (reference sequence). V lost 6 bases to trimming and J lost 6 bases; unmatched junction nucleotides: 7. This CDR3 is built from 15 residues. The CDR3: CASSSGTSGRSEQYF. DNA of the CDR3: TGTGCCAGCAGCTCGGGGACTAGCGGGAGAAGCGAGCAGTACTTC.

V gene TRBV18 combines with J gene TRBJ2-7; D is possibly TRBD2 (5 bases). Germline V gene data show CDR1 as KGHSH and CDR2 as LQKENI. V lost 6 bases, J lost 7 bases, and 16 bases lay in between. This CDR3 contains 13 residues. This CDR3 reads CASSTNGLGEQYF. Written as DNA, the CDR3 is TGTGCCAGCTCGACTAACGGGTTGGGGGAGCAGTACTTC.

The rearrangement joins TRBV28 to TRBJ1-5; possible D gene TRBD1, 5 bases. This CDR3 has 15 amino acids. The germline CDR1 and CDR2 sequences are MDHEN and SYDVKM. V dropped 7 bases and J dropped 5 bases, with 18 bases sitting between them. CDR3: CASNSPRVVDQPQHF. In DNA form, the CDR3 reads TGTGCCAGCAACTCCCCCAGGGTGGTGGATCAGCCCCAGCATTTT.

Written as DNA, the CDR3 is TGTGCCAGCAGTTACGGACAGGGATCTGGCTACACCTTC. It codes for CASSYGQGSGYTF. V gene TRBV12-3 or TRBV12-4 combines with J gene TRBJ1-2; the match to TRBD1 covers 8 bases. The V segment lost 4 bases and the J segment 7 bases; nucleotides outside the gene matches: 5. The length of the CDR3 is 13 residues.

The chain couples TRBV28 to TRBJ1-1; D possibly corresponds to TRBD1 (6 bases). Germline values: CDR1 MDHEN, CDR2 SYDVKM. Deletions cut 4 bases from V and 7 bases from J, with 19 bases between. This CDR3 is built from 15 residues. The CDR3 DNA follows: TGTGCCAGCAGTTCCCGGACAGTCGAAGGCATTGAAGCTTTCTTT. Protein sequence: CASSSRTVEGIEAFF.

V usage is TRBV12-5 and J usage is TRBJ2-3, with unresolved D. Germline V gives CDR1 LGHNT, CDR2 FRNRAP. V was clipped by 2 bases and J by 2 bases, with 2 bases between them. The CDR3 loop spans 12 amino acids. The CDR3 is CASGLTTDTQYF. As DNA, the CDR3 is TGTGCTAGTGGTTTGACCACAGATACGCAGTATTTT.

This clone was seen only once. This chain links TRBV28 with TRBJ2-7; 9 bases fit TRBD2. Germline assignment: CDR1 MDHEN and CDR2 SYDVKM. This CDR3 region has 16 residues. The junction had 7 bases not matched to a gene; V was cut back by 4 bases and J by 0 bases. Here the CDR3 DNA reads TGTGCCAGCAGTTCGACGAGCGGGAGGCCCTCCTACGAGCAGTACTTC. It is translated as CASSSTSGRPSYEQYF.

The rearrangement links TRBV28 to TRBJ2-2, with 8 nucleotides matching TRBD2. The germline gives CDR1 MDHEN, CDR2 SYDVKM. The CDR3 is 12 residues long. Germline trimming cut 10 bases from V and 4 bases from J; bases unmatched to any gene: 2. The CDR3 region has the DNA TGTGCCACGGGAGGGATCACCGGGGAGCTGTTTTTT. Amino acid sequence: CATGGITGELFF.